This entry describes one T cell receptor (beta chain). 5'RACE template switching with UMIs produced the TCR beta cDNA. With the 5' RACE reads reprocessed, TCRdb shows one record per CDR3 protein and no DNA. The sample table sets out roughly 180,000 distinct CDR3 sequences. The record originates from a study of T cells expressing NK-cell markers. On the study more broadly: Just one sequenced donor of eight was HCMV-seronegative, while seven were seropositive.

The CDR3 consists of 15 residues. The germline V gene encodes CDR1 SGHAT and CDR2 FQNNGV. The material sequenced was blood T cells: a sorted CD56 or NKG2C T cell subset, CD4+ or CD8+ T cells, or bulk PBMC T cells (not recorded which). The receptor was isolated from a woman between 18 and 75 years old in good health. The chain uses TRBV11-2 and TRBJ2-1; TCRdb lists TRBD2, though no DNA is available to test this call. CDR3 region: CASSVLAGAYNEQFF.